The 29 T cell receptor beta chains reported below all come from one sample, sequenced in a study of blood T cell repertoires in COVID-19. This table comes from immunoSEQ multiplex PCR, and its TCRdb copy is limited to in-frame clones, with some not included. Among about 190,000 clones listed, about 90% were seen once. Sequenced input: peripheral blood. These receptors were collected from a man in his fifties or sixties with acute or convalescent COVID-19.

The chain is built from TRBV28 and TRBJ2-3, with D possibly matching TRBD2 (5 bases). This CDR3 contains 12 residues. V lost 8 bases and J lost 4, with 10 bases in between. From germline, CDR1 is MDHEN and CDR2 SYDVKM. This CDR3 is CASVGSADTQYF. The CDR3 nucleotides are TGTGCCAGCGTGGGTAGCGCAGATACGCAGTATTTT.

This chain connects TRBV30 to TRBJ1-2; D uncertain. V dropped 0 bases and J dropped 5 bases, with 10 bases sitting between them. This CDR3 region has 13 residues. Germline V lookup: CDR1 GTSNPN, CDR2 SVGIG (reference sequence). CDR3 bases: TGTGCCTGGAGTGTTGTGGCCCTGTATGGCTACACCTTC. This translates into CAWSVVALYGYTF.

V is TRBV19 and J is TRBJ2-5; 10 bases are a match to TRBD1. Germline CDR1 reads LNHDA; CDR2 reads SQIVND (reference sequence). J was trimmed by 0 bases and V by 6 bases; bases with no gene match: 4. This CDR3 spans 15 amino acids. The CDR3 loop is CASSPGQGYQETQYF. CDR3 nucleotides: TGTGCCAGTAGCCCGGGACAGGGGTACCAAGAGACCCAGTACTTC.

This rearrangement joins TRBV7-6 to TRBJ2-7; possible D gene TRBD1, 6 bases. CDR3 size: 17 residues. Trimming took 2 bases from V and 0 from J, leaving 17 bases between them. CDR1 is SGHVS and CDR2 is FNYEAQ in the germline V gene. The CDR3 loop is CASSLTVGGRSSYEQYF. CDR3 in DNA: TGTGCCAGCAGCTTAACGGTTGGGGGCAGGAGCTCCTACGAGCAGTACTTC.

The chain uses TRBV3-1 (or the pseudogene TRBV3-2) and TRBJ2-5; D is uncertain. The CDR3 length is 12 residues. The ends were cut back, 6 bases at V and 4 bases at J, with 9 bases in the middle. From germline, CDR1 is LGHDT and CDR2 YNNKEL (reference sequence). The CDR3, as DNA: TGTGCCAGCAGTCGGTTGTCAGAGACCCAGTACTTC. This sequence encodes CASSRLSETQYF.

This chain's CDR3 is CASSQDHNNYGYTF. CDR3 DNA sequence: TGCGCCAGCAGCCAAGACCACAACAACTATGGCTACACCTTC. The V and J genes are TRBV4-1 and TRBJ1-2, with D unclear. Germline V lookup: CDR1 MGHRA, CDR2 YSYEKL. V lost 0 bases and J lost 2, with 7 bases in between. The CDR3 spans 14 residues.

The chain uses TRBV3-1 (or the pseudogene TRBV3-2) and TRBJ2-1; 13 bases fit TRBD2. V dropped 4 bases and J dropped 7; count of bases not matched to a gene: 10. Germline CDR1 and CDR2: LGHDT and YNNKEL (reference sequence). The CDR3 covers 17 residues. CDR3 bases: TGTGCCAGCAGCCGCCTCAAACTAGCGGGAGGGTCAAATGAGCAGTTCTTC. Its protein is CASSRLKLAGGSNEQFF.

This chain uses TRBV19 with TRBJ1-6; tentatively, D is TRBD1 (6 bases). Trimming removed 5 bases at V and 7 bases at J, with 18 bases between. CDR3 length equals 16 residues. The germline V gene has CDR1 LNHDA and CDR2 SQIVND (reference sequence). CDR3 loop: CASSLTYRVSNSPLHF. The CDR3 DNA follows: TGTGCCAGTAGTCTTACGTACAGGGTATCGAATTCACCCCTCCACTTT.

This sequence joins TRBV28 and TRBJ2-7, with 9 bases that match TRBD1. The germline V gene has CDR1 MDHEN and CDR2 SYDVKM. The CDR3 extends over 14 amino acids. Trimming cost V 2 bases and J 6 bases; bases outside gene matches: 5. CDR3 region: CASSLGQGLGEQYF. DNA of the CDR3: TGTGCCAGCAGTTTAGGACAGGGGCTCGGCGAGCAGTACTTC.

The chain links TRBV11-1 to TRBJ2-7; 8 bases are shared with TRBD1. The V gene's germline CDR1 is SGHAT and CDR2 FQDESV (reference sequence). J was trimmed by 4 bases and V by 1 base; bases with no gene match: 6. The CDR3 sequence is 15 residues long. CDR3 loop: CASSLGAGGAYEQYF. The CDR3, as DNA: TGTGCCAGCAGCTTAGGGGCAGGGGGCGCGTACGAGCAGTACTTC.

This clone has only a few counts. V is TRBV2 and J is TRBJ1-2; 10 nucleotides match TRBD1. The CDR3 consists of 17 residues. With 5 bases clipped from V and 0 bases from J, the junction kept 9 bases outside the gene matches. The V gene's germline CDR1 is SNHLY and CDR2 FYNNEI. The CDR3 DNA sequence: TGTGCCAGCAGTACCCGCCGGGACAGGGGAACTAACTATGGCTACACCTTC. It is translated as CASSTRRDRGTNYGYTF.

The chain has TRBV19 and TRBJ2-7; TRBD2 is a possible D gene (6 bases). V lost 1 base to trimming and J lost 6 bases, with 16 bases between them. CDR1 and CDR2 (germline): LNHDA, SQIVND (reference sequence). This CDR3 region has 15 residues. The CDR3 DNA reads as TGTGCCAGTAGTATAGGGTACCAACTAGCCGGCGAGCAGTACTTC. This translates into CASSIGYQLAGEQYF.

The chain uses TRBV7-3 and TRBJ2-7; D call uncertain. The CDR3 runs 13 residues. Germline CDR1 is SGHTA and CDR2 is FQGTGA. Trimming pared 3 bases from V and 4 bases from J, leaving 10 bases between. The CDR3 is CASSFHSGYEQYF. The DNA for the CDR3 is TGTGCCAGCAGCTTCCATTCCGGGTACGAGCAGTACTTC.

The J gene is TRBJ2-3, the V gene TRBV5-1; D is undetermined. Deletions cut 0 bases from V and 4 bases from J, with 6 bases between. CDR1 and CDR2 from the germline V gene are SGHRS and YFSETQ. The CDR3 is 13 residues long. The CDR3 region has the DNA TGCGCCAGCAGCTTGGTTCGGGCAGATACGCAGTATTTT. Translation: CASSLVRADTQYF.

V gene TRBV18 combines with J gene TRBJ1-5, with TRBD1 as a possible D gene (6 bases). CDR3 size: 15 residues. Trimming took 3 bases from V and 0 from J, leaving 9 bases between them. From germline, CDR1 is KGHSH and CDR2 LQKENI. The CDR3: CASSPRGISNQPQHF. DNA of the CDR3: TGTGCCAGCTCACCCAGGGGTATTAGCAATCAGCCCCAGCATTTT.

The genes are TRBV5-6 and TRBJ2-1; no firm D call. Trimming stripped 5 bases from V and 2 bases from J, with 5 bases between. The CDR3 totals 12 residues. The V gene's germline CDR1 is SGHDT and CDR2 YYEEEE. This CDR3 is CASSAAYNEQFF. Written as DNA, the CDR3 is TGTGCCAGCAGTGCGGCCTACAATGAGCAGTTCTTC.

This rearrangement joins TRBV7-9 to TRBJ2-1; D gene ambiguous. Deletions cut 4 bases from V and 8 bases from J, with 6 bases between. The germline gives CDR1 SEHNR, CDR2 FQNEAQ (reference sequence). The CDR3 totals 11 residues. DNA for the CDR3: TGTGCCAGCAGCTCACTTCATGAGCAGTTCTTC. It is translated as CASSSLHEQFF.

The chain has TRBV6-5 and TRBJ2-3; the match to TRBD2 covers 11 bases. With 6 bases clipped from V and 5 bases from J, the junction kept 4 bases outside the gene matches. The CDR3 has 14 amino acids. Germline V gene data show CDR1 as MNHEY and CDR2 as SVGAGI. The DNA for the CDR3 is TGTGCCAGCAGCTTAGCGGGAGGGGGAGATACGCAGTATTTT. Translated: CASSLAGGGDTQYF.

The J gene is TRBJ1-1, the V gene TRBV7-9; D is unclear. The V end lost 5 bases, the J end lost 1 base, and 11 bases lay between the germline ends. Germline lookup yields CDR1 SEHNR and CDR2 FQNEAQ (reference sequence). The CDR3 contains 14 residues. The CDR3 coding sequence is TGTGCCAGCAGCGCCCGACACGAGAACACTGAAGCTTTCTTT. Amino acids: CASSARHENTEAFF.

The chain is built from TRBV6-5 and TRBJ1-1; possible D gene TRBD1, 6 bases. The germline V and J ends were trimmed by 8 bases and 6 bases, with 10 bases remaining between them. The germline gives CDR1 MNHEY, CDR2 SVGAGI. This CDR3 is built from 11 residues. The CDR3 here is CASGNRAEAFF. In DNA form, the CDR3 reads TGTGCCAGCGGTAACAGGGCTGAAGCTTTCTTT.

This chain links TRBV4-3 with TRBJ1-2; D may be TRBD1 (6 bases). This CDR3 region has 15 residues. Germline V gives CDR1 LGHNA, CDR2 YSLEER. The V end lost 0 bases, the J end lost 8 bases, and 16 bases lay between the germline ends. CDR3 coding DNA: TGCGCCAGCAGCCAAGACTACGGGGGGGCCTACGGCTACACCTTC. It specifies CASSQDYGGAYGYTF.

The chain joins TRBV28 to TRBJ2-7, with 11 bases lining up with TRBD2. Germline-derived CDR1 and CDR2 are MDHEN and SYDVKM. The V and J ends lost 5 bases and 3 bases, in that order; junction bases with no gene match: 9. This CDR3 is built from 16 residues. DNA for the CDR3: TGTGCCAGCAGTCGCTTGTCCGGGACTAGCGGCTACGAGCAGTACTTC. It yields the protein CASSRLSGTSGYEQYF.

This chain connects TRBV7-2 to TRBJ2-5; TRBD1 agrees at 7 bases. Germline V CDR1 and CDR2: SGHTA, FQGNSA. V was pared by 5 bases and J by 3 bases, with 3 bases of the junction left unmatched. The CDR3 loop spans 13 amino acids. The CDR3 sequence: CASSRDREETQYF. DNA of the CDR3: TGTGCCAGCAGCCGTGACAGGGAAGAGACCCAGTACTTC.

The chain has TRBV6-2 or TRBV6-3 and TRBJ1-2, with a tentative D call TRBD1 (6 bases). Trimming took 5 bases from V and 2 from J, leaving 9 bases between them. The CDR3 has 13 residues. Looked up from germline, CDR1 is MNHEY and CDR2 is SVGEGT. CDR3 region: CASSPTGNYGYTF. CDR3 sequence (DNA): TGTGCCAGCAGTCCCACAGGGAACTATGGCTACACCTTC.

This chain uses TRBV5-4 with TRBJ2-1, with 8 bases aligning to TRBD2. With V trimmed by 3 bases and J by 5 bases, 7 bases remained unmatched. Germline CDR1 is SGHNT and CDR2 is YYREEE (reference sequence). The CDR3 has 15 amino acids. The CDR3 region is CASSSRLAYNNEQFF. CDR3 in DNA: TGTGCCAGCAGCTCCCGACTAGCGTATAACAATGAGCAGTTCTTC.

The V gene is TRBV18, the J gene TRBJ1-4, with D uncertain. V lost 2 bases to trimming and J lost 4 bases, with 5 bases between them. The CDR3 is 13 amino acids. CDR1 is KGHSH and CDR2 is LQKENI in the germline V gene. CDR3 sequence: CASSPGSNEKLFF. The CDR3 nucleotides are TGTGCCAGCTCACCAGGGAGTAATGAAAAACTGTTTTTT.

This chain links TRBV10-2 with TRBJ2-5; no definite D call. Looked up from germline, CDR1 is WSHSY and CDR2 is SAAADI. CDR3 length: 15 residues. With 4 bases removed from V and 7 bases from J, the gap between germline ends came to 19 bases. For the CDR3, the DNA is TGCGCCAGCAGTGTAATGGTCCCAGATTATGGGACCCAGTACTTC. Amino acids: CASSVMVPDYGTQYF.

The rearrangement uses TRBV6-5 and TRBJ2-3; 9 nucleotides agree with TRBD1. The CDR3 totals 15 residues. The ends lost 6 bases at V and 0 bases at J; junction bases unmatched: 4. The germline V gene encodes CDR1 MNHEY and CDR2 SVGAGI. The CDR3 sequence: CASRLGTGSTDTQYF. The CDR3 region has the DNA TGTGCCAGCAGATTGGGGACAGGGAGCACAGATACGCAGTATTTT.

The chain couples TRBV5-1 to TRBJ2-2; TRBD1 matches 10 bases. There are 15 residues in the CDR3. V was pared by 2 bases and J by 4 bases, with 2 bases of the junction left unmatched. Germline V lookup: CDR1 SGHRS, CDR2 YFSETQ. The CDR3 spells CASSLRTGGTGELFF. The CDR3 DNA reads TGCGCCAGCAGCTTACGGACAGGGGGCACCGGGGAGCTGTTTTTT.